A single sample gave rise to the 10 T cell receptor beta chains below, sequenced in a study of blood T cell repertoires in COVID-19. Libraries were prepared by immunoSEQ multiplex PCR; TCRdb keeps only in-frame clonotypes and omits some of them. Among 200,000 or so clones listed, around 86% were seen once. The sequenced sample was peripheral blood. The receptors were sampled from a human donor in a cohort sampled during active COVID-19.

V is TRBV5-4 and J is TRBJ2-5; maybe TRBD1 (5 bases). The germline V gene encodes CDR1 SGHNT and CDR2 YYREEE (reference sequence). The CDR3 runs to 13 residues. The V and J ends lost 3 bases and 5 bases respectively, with 11 bases between them. The CDR3 reads CASSSGQEETQYF. The CDR3 coding sequence is TGTGCCAGCAGCTCAGGGCAGGAGGAGACCCAGTACTTC.

The chain combines TRBV19 with TRBJ1-5, with D possibly being TRBD1 (5 bases). Germline V lookup: CDR1 LNHDA, CDR2 SQIVND (reference sequence). V shed 10 bases and J shed 4 bases, with 11 bases lying between them. The CDR3 is 12 residues long. This chain's CDR3 is CATLGQNQPQHF. CDR3 nucleotides: TGTGCCACTTTGGGGCAGAATCAGCCCCAGCATTTT.

The V call is TRBV28, the J call TRBJ1-2; 7 bases are a match to TRBD1. The CDR3 sequence is 14 residues long. Germline V gene sequence: CDR1 MDHEN, CDR2 SYDVKM. V shed 7 bases and J 3 bases; nucleotides not matched to a gene: 8. CDR3 sequence reads: CASTAPGGYYGYTF. DNA for the CDR3: TGTGCCAGCACAGCCCCAGGGGGGTACTATGGCTACACCTTC.

V is TRBV6-2 or TRBV6-3 and J is TRBJ1-5; D perhaps matches TRBD1 (6 bases). The length of the CDR3 is 16 residues. The V end lost 2 bases, the J end lost 0 bases, and 11 bases lay between the germline ends. Germline V gene lookup returns CDR1 MNHEY and CDR2 SVGEGT. The DNA of the CDR3 is TGTGCCAGCAGTTACGCGGGGGCTTATAGCAATCAGCCCCAGCATTTT. Amino acids: CASSYAGAYSNQPQHF.

The V and J genes are TRBV19 and TRBJ2-7, with no clear D. V lost 4 bases to trimming and J lost 0 bases, with 10 bases between them. From germline, CDR1 is LNHDA and CDR2 SQIVND (reference sequence). The CDR3 length is 14 residues. CDR3 sequence (DNA): TGTGCCAGTAGTAAAACATTAAGCTCCTACGAGCAGTACTTC. It is translated as CASSKTLSSYEQYF.

This chain connects TRBV5-6 to TRBJ1-2; a weak D match, TRBD1 (5 bases). Trimming removed 0 bases at V and 4 bases at J, with 7 bases between. This CDR3 spans 13 amino acids. Germline-derived CDR1 and CDR2 are SGHDT and YYEEEE. CDR3 loop: CASSLGQFYGYTF. As DNA, the CDR3 is TGTGCCAGCAGCTTGGGACAGTTCTATGGCTACACCTTC.

The chain combines TRBV27 with TRBJ1-5; TRBD1 might be the D (5 bases). The germline V gene encodes CDR1 MNHEY and CDR2 SMNVEV (reference sequence). This CDR3 is built from 15 residues. Trimming took 6 bases from V and 2 from J, leaving 14 bases between them. The CDR3 region is CASRGGVGRNQPQHF. CDR3 nucleotides: TGTGCCAGCAGGGGGGGGGTGGGGCGCAATCAGCCCCAGCATTTT.

The V and J genes are TRBV4-3 and TRBJ2-7; possible D gene TRBD1, 5 bases. The CDR3 sequence is 16 residues long. Deletions cut 2 bases from V and 0 bases from J, with 14 bases between. The germline CDR1 and CDR2 sequences are LGHNA and YSLEER. This CDR3 reads CASSQSLAGPSYEQYF. The CDR3 DNA sequence: TGCGCCAGCAGCCAATCGCTCGCAGGGCCCTCCTACGAGCAGTACTTC.

The V and J genes are TRBV7-2 and TRBJ1-6, with 10 bases identical to TRBD1. After removal of 6 bases from V and 7 bases from J, the junction contained 6 bases not matched to a gene. The CDR3 sequence is 15 residues long. Germline CDR1 is SGHTA and CDR2 is FQGNSA. The CDR3: CASRPPGQGNSPLHF. The CDR3 coding sequence is TGTGCCAGCAGGCCCCCGGGACAGGGGAATTCACCCCTCCACTTT.

This clone was observed a few times. V gene TRBV2 combines with J gene TRBJ2-7, with 7 bases matching TRBD1. Looked up from germline, CDR1 is SNHLY and CDR2 is FYNNEI. The CDR3 has 12 residues. The V segment lost 8 bases and the J segment 6 bases; nucleotides outside the gene matches: 7. DNA of the CDR3: TGTGCCAGCGGGGCAGGGGGTGGCGAGCAGTACTTC. Encoded protein: CASGAGGGEQYF.